The present T cell receptor beta chain was sequenced within a study of cytomegalovirus exposure and HLA in healthy donors. Whole-study findings and limits: Among immune exposure information, only CMV serostatus was available. Associated with cytomegalovirus, according to the listing, were 170 or so TCR beta chains. Reportedly, fewer N-insertions than the 666-donor mean appeared in an Asian-associated ancestry cluster in a later analysis.

Researchers ran the PCR with 60 Vbeta and 13 Jbeta primers. Profiled with immunoSEQ multiplex PCR; TCRdb holds only in-frame clones, not every one. The table records around 130,000 clones, about 73% of them present only once. This CDR3 contains 17 residues. Remarks on this clone: What it recognizes is unknown.

The clonotype was recovered from a human donor in good health. This chain joins TRBV21-1 and TRBJ1-2; TRBD1, as called in the table, went unchecked against the DNA. TRBV21-1 constitutes a pseudogene. The specimen sequenced was PBMCs. The CDR3 DNA sequence: TGTGCCAGCAGCAAAGGGCCAGGGGGACAGGACCACTATGGCTACACCTTC. Its translation is CASSKGPGGQDHYGYTF.